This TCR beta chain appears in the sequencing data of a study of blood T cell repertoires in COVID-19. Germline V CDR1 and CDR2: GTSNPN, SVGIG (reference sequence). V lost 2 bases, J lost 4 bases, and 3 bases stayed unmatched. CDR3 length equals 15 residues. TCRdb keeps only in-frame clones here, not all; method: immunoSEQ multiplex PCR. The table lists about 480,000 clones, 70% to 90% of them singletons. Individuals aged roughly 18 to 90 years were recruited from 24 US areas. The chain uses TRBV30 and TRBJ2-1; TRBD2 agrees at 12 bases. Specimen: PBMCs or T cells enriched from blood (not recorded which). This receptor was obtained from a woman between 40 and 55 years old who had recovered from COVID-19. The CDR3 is CAWSLAGGPYNEQFF. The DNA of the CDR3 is TGTGCCTGGAGTCTAGCGGGAGGGCCTTACAATGAGCAGTTCTTC.